The TCR beta chain under discussion was sequenced for a study of T cell repertoires in cytomegalovirus infection. Study as a whole: Public TCR beta signatures indicated both CMV infection and matching HLA type.

Study results and limitations: The cumulative frequency of public TCR beta families identified carriers of CMV plus the relevant HLA.

CDR1 is LNHNV and CDR2 is YYDKDF in the germline V gene (reference sequence). V gave up 1 base and J gave up 4 bases, with 5 bases separating them. This CDR3 spans 13 amino acids. MiXCR was run by TCRdb on the reads, yielding one entry per CDR3 protein. There are some 440,000 distinct CDR3 sequences in the sample; roughly 30% occur only once, and approximately 14% lies in the top ten. This clonotype was detected a few times. The antigen is unknown. The sequencing sample was made of PBMCs. This rearrangement joins TRBV15 to TRBJ1-3; D uncertain. This TCR was recovered from a human donor in good health (CMV status not recorded). Some clones in this sample may be carry-over from other donors' samples. The chain's CDR3 is CATSRGVGNTIYF. The CDR3 DNA sequence: TGTGCCACCAGCAGAGGGGTAGGAAACACCATATATTTT.